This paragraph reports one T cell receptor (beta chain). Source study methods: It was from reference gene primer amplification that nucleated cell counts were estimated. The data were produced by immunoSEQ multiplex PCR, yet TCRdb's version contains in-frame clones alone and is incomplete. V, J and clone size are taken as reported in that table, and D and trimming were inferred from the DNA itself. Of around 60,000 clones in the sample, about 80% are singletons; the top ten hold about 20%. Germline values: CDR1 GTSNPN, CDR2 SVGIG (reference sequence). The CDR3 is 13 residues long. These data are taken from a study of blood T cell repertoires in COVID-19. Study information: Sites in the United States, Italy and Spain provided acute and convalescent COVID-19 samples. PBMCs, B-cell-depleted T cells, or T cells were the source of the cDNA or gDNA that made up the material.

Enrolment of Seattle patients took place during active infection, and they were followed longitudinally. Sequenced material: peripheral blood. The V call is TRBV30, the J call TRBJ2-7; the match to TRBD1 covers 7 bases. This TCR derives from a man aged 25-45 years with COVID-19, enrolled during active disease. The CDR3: CAVKRQGTSEQYF. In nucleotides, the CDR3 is TGTGCAGTGAAGAGACAGGGAACCTCCGAGCAGTACTTC.